This TCR beta chain was sequenced in a study of control samples from healthy donors and cancer patients. TCRdb's copy holds only in-frame clones and misses some; the assay was immunoSEQ multiplex PCR. Seen here are approximately 58,000 clones, around 87% observed once, and the top ten hold roughly 12%. The V segment lost 5 bases and the J segment 3 bases; nucleotides outside the gene matches: 6. Per the germline V gene, CDR1 is MDHEN and CDR2 is SYDVKM. CDR3 length: 15 amino acids. Material for sequencing was PBMCs. This chain connects TRBV28 to TRBJ2-5; TRBD1 agrees at 10 bases. This sequence originates from an older woman with lung cancer. CDR3 amino acids: CASSGFGTGEETQYF. CDR3 nucleotide sequence: TGTGCCAGCAGTGGCTTCGGGACAGGGGAAGAGACCCAGTACTTC.